This record covers a single T cell receptor beta chain. This sample was included in a study of blood T cell repertoires in COVID-19. Study-level information: Acute and convalescent COVID-19 specimens originated in the United States, Italy and Spain. The analysed material was cDNA or gDNA that came from T cells, B-cell-depleted T cells, or PBMCs.

How the authors handled the data: Estimated nucleated cell counts came from reference gene primer amplification. Sequenced by immunoSEQ multiplex PCR; TCRdb stores in-frame clones only, minus some. V, J and clone size are those of that table, while D and trimming were read from the DNA. The data hold approximately 93,000 clones, with 70% to 90% observed a single time. The CDR3 contains 17 residues. Germline assignment: CDR1 SGHNT and CDR2 YYREEE (reference sequence). V shed 1 base, J shed 3 bases, and the junction held 8 bases outside the gene matches. The sample was peripheral blood. The clonotype originates from a man aged 60 to 75 with acute or convalescent COVID-19. The chain joins TRBV5-4 to TRBJ2-1, with TRBD1 matching 9 bases. CDR3 coding DNA: TGTGCCAGCAGCTTGCCCCCCGGGACAGGGCGCTACAATGAGCAGTTCTTC. Its translation is CASSLPPGTGRYNEQFF. Based on the CDR3 plus reference TRBV5-4 and TRBJ2-1, the full variable domain is ETGVTQSPTHLIKTRGQQVTLRCSSQSGHNTVSWYQQALGQGPQFIFQYYREEENGRGNFPPRFSGLQFPNYSSELNVNALELDDSALYLCASSLPPGTGRYNEQFFGPGTRLTVL.